These 30 T cell receptor beta chains share one sample of origin, sequenced in a study of cytomegalovirus exposure and HLA in healthy donors. The PCR contained 60 Vbeta and 13 Jbeta primers. TCRdb keeps only in-frame clones here, not all; method: immunoSEQ multiplex PCR. The sample includes some 160,000 clones, approximately 80% seen only once; the top ten take approximately 2.3%. Sequencing was performed on PBMCs. These receptors were obtained from a middle-aged man in good health and CMV-seropositive.

CDR3 sequence reads: CASSTMGQVYGYTF. The CDR3 bases are TGCGCCAGCAGCACGATGGGACAGGTCTATGGCTACACCTTC. The chain links TRBV5-1 to TRBJ1-2, with TRBD1 identical over 8 bases. This CDR3 spans 14 amino acids. Germline CDR1 is SGHRS and CDR2 is YFSETQ. V gave up 4 bases and J gave up 4 bases; unmatched junction bases: 6.

The CDR3 reads CAIRTGESNEQFF. CDR3 in DNA: TGTGCCATCAGGACAGGGGAAAGCAATGAGCAGTTCTTC. This chain links TRBV10-3 with TRBJ2-1; 8 nucleotides align to TRBD1. The CDR3 contains 13 residues. Trimming took 6 bases from V and 6 from J; bases not matched to a gene: 4. The germline V gene encodes CDR1 ENHRY and CDR2 SYGVKD.

This clone was detected a few times. CDR3 region: CASSLSAIGVDTQYF. CDR3 bases: TGTGCCAGCAGTCTGTCGGCGATAGGGGTAGATACGCAGTATTTT. The rearrangement joins TRBV27 to TRBJ2-3, with a possible D match to TRBD1 (5 bases). This CDR3 comprises 15 residues. Germline assignment: CDR1 MNHEY and CDR2 SMNVEV (reference sequence). Trimming left V 5 bases short and J 5 bases short, with 17 bases between.

The chain is built from TRBV6-4 and TRBJ2-7; a weak D match, TRBD1 (6 bases). Trimming pared 5 bases from V and 3 bases from J, leaving 20 bases between. Per germline, CDR1 MRHNA and CDR2 SNTAGT. This CDR3 has 16 amino acids. The CDR3 sequence: CASSLGGVGTGYEQYF. DNA for the CDR3: TGTGCCAGCAGTTTAGGGGGTGTCGGGACGGGCTACGAGCAGTACTTC.

In this sample, this clone turned up a few times. The chain has TRBV4-2 and TRBJ1-5; unclear D gene. V dropped 0 bases and J dropped 2 bases, with 17 bases sitting between them. Germline loops: CDR1 LGHNA, CDR2 YNFKEQ. CDR3 length: 18 residues. The CDR3 sequence: CASSQDRGGSFGNQPQHF. CDR3 DNA: TGTGCCAGCAGCCAAGATCGGGGAGGGAGCTTTGGCAATCAGCCCCAGCATTTT.

This rearrangement joins TRBV4-3 to TRBJ1-2, with D tentatively TRBD1 (6 bases). Germline assignment: CDR1 LGHNA and CDR2 YSLEER. V lost 0 bases, J lost 0 bases, and 11 bases lay in between. The CDR3 is 16 amino acids. This chain's CDR3 is CASSQDWAGANYGYTF. The CDR3 nucleotides are TGCGCCAGCAGCCAAGATTGGGCAGGGGCTAACTATGGCTACACCTTC.

The chain has TRBV5-4 and TRBJ2-5, with 9 bases fitting TRBD2. The junction had 9 bases not matched to a gene; V was cut back by 4 bases and J by 5 bases. The CDR3 covers 15 residues. Germline loops: CDR1 SGHNT, CDR2 YYREEE (reference sequence). The CDR3 bases are TGTGCCAGCAGCCCGGGACTAGCTTTTCAGGAGACCCAGTACTTC. Protein product: CASSPGLAFQETQYF.

Of note for this clone: This CDR3 is also generated by other DNA sequences in the sample. The gene calls are TRBV5-1 and TRBJ2-2; TRBD1 matches 7 bases. CDR1 and CDR2 (germline): SGHRS, YFSETQ. CDR3 size: 15 residues. After removal of 4 bases from V and 5 bases from J, the junction contained 8 bases not matched to a gene. CDR3 residues: CASSDRAGWTGELFF. CDR3 DNA sequence: TGCGCCAGCAGCGACAGGGCGGGTTGGACCGGGGAGCTGTTTTTT.

The chain employs TRBV5-1 and TRBJ2-1; 7 bases agree with TRBD1. Per germline, CDR1 SGHRS and CDR2 YFSETQ. Losses at the gene ends were 3 bases for V and 7 bases for J; bases not matched to a gene: 4. The CDR3 runs to 13 residues. The CDR3, as DNA: TGCGCCAGCAGCTGGTCGACAGGGAATGAGCAGTTCTTC. The encoded protein is CASSWSTGNEQFF.

This rearrangement joins TRBV19 to TRBJ1-2, with 7 bases matching TRBD1. Germline V gives CDR1 LNHDA, CDR2 SQIVND (reference sequence). The V and J ends lost 3 bases and 11 bases, in that order; junction bases with no gene match: 12. This CDR3 has 14 residues. CDR3 loop: CASSIDGTVSSYTF. The CDR3 DNA sequence: TGTGCCAGTAGTATTGACGGGACAGTCTCCTCGTACACCTTC.

This rearrangement joins TRBV11-3 to TRBJ2-1; 9 nucleotides line up with TRBD1. V dropped 4 bases and J dropped 9; count of bases not matched to a gene: 10. The length of the CDR3 is 15 residues. CDR1 is SGHNT, CDR2 YENEEA, per germline. The CDR3 DNA reads as TGTGCCAGCAGCTCCGGGACAGGGCTCGGAGGTGAGCAGTTCTTC. Amino acids: CASSSGTGLGGEQFF.

The chain couples TRBV11-1 to TRBJ2-4, with D unclear. The CDR3 consists of 14 residues. The germline V gene has CDR1 SGHAT and CDR2 FQDESV (reference sequence). V dropped 5 bases and J dropped 2 bases, with 10 bases sitting between them. CDR3 sequence reads: CASSPPGSKNIQYF. For the CDR3, the DNA is TGTGCCAGCAGCCCGCCAGGCTCCAAAAACATTCAGTACTTC.

The chain employs TRBV15 and TRBJ2-3, with 8 bases that match TRBD1. Germline loops: CDR1 LNHNV, CDR2 YYDKDF (reference sequence). The CDR3 is made up of 16 amino acids. V shed 3 bases and J 2 bases; nucleotides not matched to a gene: 7. The CDR3 loop is CATSSLRDRFTDTQYF. CDR3 coding DNA: TGTGCCACCAGCAGTCTCCGGGACAGGTTCACAGATACGCAGTATTTT.

This rearrangement joins TRBV7-9 to TRBJ2-1, with 8 bases identical to TRBD2. Germline V lookup: CDR1 SEHNR, CDR2 FQNEAQ (reference sequence). V gave up 0 bases and J gave up 6 bases; unmatched junction bases: 7. This CDR3 contains 16 residues. In DNA form, the CDR3 reads TGTGCCAGCAGCTTAGCCGGCGGGGGGTCGGGCAATGAGCAGTTCTTC. Its translation: CASSLAGGGSGNEQFF.

The chain employs TRBV28 and TRBJ2-1; 10 positions agree with TRBD2. There are 15 residues in the CDR3. Germline CDR1 MDHEN, CDR2 SYDVKM. CDR3 residues: CATHMSSGGYNEQFF. CDR3 bases: TGTGCAACCCATATGTCTAGCGGGGGCTACAATGAGCAGTTCTTC.

The J gene is TRBJ2-2, the V gene TRBV4-1; D might be TRBD1 (6 bases). The CDR3 sequence is 16 residues long. Trimming took 3 bases from V and 4 from J, leaving 15 bases between them. Germline V gene data show CDR1 as MGHRA and CDR2 as YSYEKL. CDR3 residues: CASSQVVTGPTGELFF. DNA of the CDR3: TGCGCCAGCAGCCAGGTCGTCACAGGGCCCACCGGGGAGCTGTTTTTT.

The genes are TRBV9 and TRBJ2-1; TRBD2 agrees at 8 bases. V lost 4 bases and J lost 6; bases outside the gene matches: 15. Germline CDR1 reads SGDLS; CDR2 reads YYNGEE. The CDR3 loop spans 17 amino acids. CDR3 loop: CASSPWTGGALGNEQFF. CDR3 DNA: TGTGCCAGCAGCCCCTGGACCGGGGGGGCCTTAGGCAATGAGCAGTTCTTC.

The gene calls are TRBV6-6 and TRBJ1-5; 7 nucleotides agree with TRBD1. Trimming removed 5 bases from V and 1 base from J; junction bases left unmatched: 5. CDR1 and CDR2 from the germline V gene are MNHNY and SVGAGI (reference sequence). The CDR3 runs 15 residues. CDR3 amino acids: CASSADRTSNQPQHF. The CDR3 DNA follows: TGTGCCAGCAGTGCGGACAGGACCAGCAATCAGCCCCAGCATTTT.

Only a few counts were recorded for this clone. This chain connects TRBV4-1 to TRBJ1-5; the D gene is possibly TRBD1 (5 bases). V lost 6 bases and J 0 bases, leaving 12 bases between the germline ends. The CDR3 spans 15 residues. Looked up from germline, CDR1 is MGHRA and CDR2 is YSYEKL. The CDR3 sequence is CASRSQEYSNQPQHF. In nucleotides, the CDR3 is TGCGCCAGCAGGTCACAGGAGTATAGCAATCAGCCCCAGCATTTT.

The rearrangement joins TRBV19 to TRBJ2-2; 9 nucleotides agree with TRBD1. Germline CDR1 is LNHDA and CDR2 is SQIVND (reference sequence). V was pared by 7 bases and J by 6 bases, with 12 bases of the junction left unmatched. The CDR3 runs to 16 residues. This chain's CDR3 is CASTLRGDRAAGELFF. The CDR3 nucleotides read TGTGCCAGTACCCTAAGGGGGGACAGGGCTGCCGGGGAGCTGTTTTTT.

The chain carries TRBV2 and TRBJ2-7; a weak D match, TRBD2 (6 bases). Germline V lookup: CDR1 SNHLY, CDR2 FYNNEI. CDR3 size: 11 residues. Trimming left V 8 bases short and J 4 bases short, with 9 bases between. CDR3 region: CASAEGYEQYF. CDR3 DNA sequence: TGTGCCAGCGCGGAGGGATACGAGCAGTACTTC.

This chain joins TRBV7-8 and TRBJ1-5; no reliable D call. V was cut by 2 bases and J by 0 bases, with 11 bases left in between. The CDR3 length is 16 residues. The germline CDR1 and CDR2 sequences are SGHVS and FQNEAQ. DNA of the CDR3: TGTGCCAGCAGCTTAATGAGGGCCATTAGCAATCAGCCCCAGCATTTT. Translated, it gives CASSLMRAISNQPQHF.

This clone was detected once. V gene TRBV5-1 combines with J gene TRBJ1-6; TRBD1 agrees at 9 bases. Germline CDR1 and CDR2: SGHRS and YFSETQ. CDR3 length: 14 residues. V lost 2 bases and J lost 10; bases outside the gene matches: 4. The CDR3 loop is CASSLGQGKSPLHF. The DNA for the CDR3 is TGCGCCAGCAGCTTAGGACAGGGGAAGTCACCCCTCCACTTT.

The chain joins TRBV10-3 to TRBJ1-1, with TRBD1 identical over 10 bases. Germline lookup yields CDR1 ENHRY and CDR2 SYGVKD. V shed 9 bases, J shed 5 bases, and the junction held 6 bases outside the gene matches. CDR3 size: 13 residues. CDR3 DNA: TGTGCCATTGGGGACAGGGGTGGGACTGAAGCTTTCTTT. Protein sequence: CAIGDRGGTEAFF.

The gene calls are TRBV6-5 and TRBJ1-4; 7 bases map to TRBD1. The CDR3 consists of 15 residues. The V gene's germline CDR1 is MNHEY and CDR2 SVGAGI. Trimming took 2 bases from V and 5 from J; bases not matched to a gene: 5. The CDR3 sequence: CASSYNGQANEKLFF. The CDR3 bases are TGTGCCAGCAGTTACAATGGACAGGCAAATGAAAAACTGTTTTTT.

The genes are TRBV5-4 and TRBJ1-1, with 7 bases fitting TRBD1. CDR1 SGHNT and CDR2 YYREEE come from the germline V gene (reference sequence). CDR3 size: 15 residues. The ends lost 6 bases at V and 6 bases at J; junction bases unmatched: 14. This CDR3 is CASIPEPGQAAEAFF. The CDR3 region has the DNA TGTGCCAGCATCCCGGAGCCTGGACAGGCGGCTGAAGCTTTCTTT.

This chain joins TRBV6-5 and TRBJ1-1, with D unclear. CDR1 and CDR2 from the germline V gene are MNHEY and SVGAGI. The CDR3 covers 14 residues. With 7 bases removed from V and 0 bases from J, the gap between germline ends came to 12 bases. CDR3 sequence reads: CASTRGGLNTEAFF. CDR3 coding DNA: TGTGCCAGCACCCGGGGTGGTCTGAACACTGAAGCTTTCTTT.

The chain employs TRBV7-2 and TRBJ1-6, with D tentatively TRBD1 (5 bases). Germline V gene lookup returns CDR1 SGHTA and CDR2 FQGNSA. The CDR3 length is 17 residues. V was cut by 6 bases and J by 0 bases, with 15 bases left in between. CDR3 amino acids: CASRRDSPSSYNSPLHF. For the CDR3, the DNA is TGTGCCAGCAGGAGAGACAGTCCGAGCTCCTATAATTCACCCCTCCACTTT.

The V gene is TRBV4-2, the J gene TRBJ1-4, with 9 bases aligning to TRBD1. CDR3 length: 15 amino acids. The germline gives CDR1 LGHNA, CDR2 YNFKEQ. Trimming at V came to 0 bases and at J to 5 bases, leaving 1 base not matched to a gene. CDR3 protein: CASSQDGTGNEKLFF. CDR3 nucleotide sequence: TGTGCCAGCAGCCAAGACGGGACAGGGAATGAAAAACTGTTTTTT.

The CDR3 loop is CASSSARGLNTEAFF. For the CDR3, the DNA is TGTGCCAGCAGCAGCGCCAGGGGTCTCAACACTGAAGCTTTCTTT. The chain links TRBV5-6 to TRBJ1-1; TRBD1 is a possible D gene (6 bases). The ends were cut back, 4 bases at V and 2 bases at J, with 15 bases in the middle. The CDR3 loop spans 15 amino acids. Germline-derived CDR1 and CDR2 are SGHDT and YYEEEE.